One sample yielded the 15 T cell receptor beta chains listed below, sequenced in a study of blood T cells in healthy people across ages. Primed by a sample-barcoded 5' primer and a J-beta primer mix, a second PCR proceeded for 7 to 11 cycles. TCRdb redid the calling of the 5' RACE reads with MiXCR, one entry per CDR3 protein. The sample carries hundreds of thousands of distinct CDR3 sequences, 58% recorded once. Sequencing used blood. These receptors were collected from a man between 60 and 75 years old in good health.

The rearrangement uses TRBV11-2 and TRBJ2-7; D might be TRBD1 (6 bases). Germline V CDR1 and CDR2: SGHAT, FQNNGV. The CDR3 consists of 15 residues. Between the trimmed V and J ends, which lost 3 bases and 3 bases, there was a span of 15 bases. The CDR3 nucleotides read TGTGCCAGCAGCTTTGACCGGGACACCTACTACGAGCAGTACTTC. Translation: CASSFDRDTYYEQYF.

The chain joins TRBV20-1 to TRBJ2-7; TRBD1 matches at 7 bases. Germline CDR1 is DFQATT and CDR2 is SNEGSKA (reference sequence). V dropped 0 bases and J dropped 4; count of bases not matched to a gene: 6. The CDR3 totals 14 residues. Written as DNA, the CDR3 is TGCAGTGCTAGAGATAGGGACAGAATGTACGAGCAGTACTTC. Its protein product is CSARDRDRMYEQYF.

The rearrangement uses TRBV27 and TRBJ2-4; tentatively, D is TRBD1 (6 bases). The CDR3 runs 18 residues. CDR1 is MNHEY and CDR2 is SMNVEV in the germline V gene (reference sequence). Trimming took 5 bases from V and 0 from J, leaving 20 bases between them. The CDR3 loop is CASSTRQAKVLAKNIQYF. In nucleotides, the CDR3 is TGTGCCAGCAGTACACGACAGGCCAAAGTCCTAGCCAAAAACATTCAGTACTTC.

About this clonotype: Mismatch with germline at one junction end may stem from a read error. This chain uses TRBV20-1 with TRBJ2-3; D is ambiguous. There are 15 residues in the CDR3. Germline V gene lookup returns CDR1 DFQATT and CDR2 SNEGSKA (reference sequence). The CDR3 bases are TGCTGTGCTCCTGCCACGGGCATCAGCACAGATACGCAGTATTTT. This gives the protein CCAPATGISTDTQYF.

The chain uses TRBV12-3 or TRBV12-4 and TRBJ2-5, with D perhaps TRBD2 (5 bases). The V and J ends lost 1 base and 0 bases respectively, with 9 bases between them. The CDR3 covers 15 residues. DNA of the CDR3: TGTGCCAGCAGTTTAGTCCTGGACTACCAAGAGACCCAGTACTTC. Amino acids: CASSLVLDYQETQYF.

About this clonotype itself: Sequence at one end of the junction differs from germline and may be a read error. The chain has TRBV28 and TRBJ2-5, with 8 nucleotides matching TRBD1. CDR3 length: 12 amino acids. The germline V gene encodes CDR1 MDHEN and CDR2 SYDVKM. The CDR3 nucleotides read TGTGCATGGGGCAGGGGGCCAGAGGCCCAGTACTTC. It translates to CAWGRGPEAQYF. The whole variable domain, remainder taken from reference TRBV28 and TRBJ2-5, is DVKVTQSSRYLVKRTGEKVFLECVQDMDHENMFWYRQDPGLGLRLIYFSYDVKMKEKGDIPEGYSVSREKKERFSLILESASTNQTSMYLCAWGRGPEAQYFGPGTRLLVL.

This chain connects TRBV6-5 to TRBJ2-7; D is possibly TRBD1 or TRBD2 (5 bases each). Trimming shortened V by 5 bases and J by 3 bases, and 14 bases separated the two germline ends. CDR1 is MNHEY and CDR2 is SVGAGI in the germline V gene. The CDR3 runs to 14 residues. CDR3 bases: TGTGCCAGCAGTACGGGACGAGGGCGCTACGAGCAGTACTTC. Its protein is CASSTGRGRYEQYF.

Concerning this clonotype: A much larger clone sits a single nucleotide away, making a read error possible. The chain links TRBV2 to TRBJ2-5; the D gene is possibly TRBD2 (5 bases). The V gene lost 4 bases and the J gene lost 9 bases, with 9 bases spanning the gap. The CDR3 has 11 amino acids. Germline V CDR1 and CDR2: SNHLY, FYNNEI. The CDR3 DNA is TGTGCCAGCAGTGCCCTGGAGGCCCAGTACTTC. It codes for CASSALEAQYF.

This clonotype was recorded a few times. This chain connects TRBV18 to TRBJ1-6; 9 bases match TRBD1. The germline gives CDR1 KGHSH, CDR2 LQKENI. The V segment lost 6 bases and the J segment 7 bases; nucleotides outside the gene matches: 7. This CDR3 contains 15 residues. The CDR3 here is CASSPMTGGNSPLHF. The CDR3 DNA reads as TGTGCCAGCTCGCCGATGACAGGGGGAAATTCACCCCTCCACTTT.

This sequence joins TRBV5-6 and TRBJ1-2; maybe TRBD1 (6 bases). With 2 bases removed from V and 4 bases from J, the gap between germline ends came to 15 bases. Germline V gene lookup returns CDR1 SGHDT and CDR2 YYEEEE. The CDR3 is 15 amino acids. This CDR3 reads CASSFVGGGGYGYTF. The CDR3 DNA reads TGTGCCAGCAGCTTCGTGGGAGGGGGAGGCTATGGCTACACCTTC.

This clonotype occurred a few times. The chain employs TRBV29-1 and TRBJ2-3, with TRBD1 as a possible D gene (5 bases). The V end was cut by 3 bases, the J end by 3 bases, with 10 bases between. Per the germline V gene, CDR1 is SQVTM and CDR2 is ANQGSEA. CDR3 length equals 13 residues. The DNA of the CDR3 is TGCAGCGTTGATAAAGGGGAAACAGATACGCAGTATTTT. Protein sequence: CSVDKGETDTQYF.

V and J are TRBV20-1 and TRBJ2-3, with a weak D call TRBD2 (5 bases). The CDR3 is made up of 13 amino acids. The germline V gene encodes CDR1 DFQATT and CDR2 SNEGSKA (reference sequence). Trimming took 6 bases from V and 2 from J, leaving 12 bases between them. CDR3 loop: CSAGIAFTDTQYF. Here the CDR3 DNA reads TGCAGTGCCGGGATAGCCTTCACAGATACGCAGTATTTT.

This clonotype came up a few times. This chain uses TRBV6-5 with TRBJ2-5, with D perhaps matching TRBD2 (5 bases). Between the trimmed V and J ends, which lost 7 bases and 2 bases, there was a span of 14 bases. The V gene's germline CDR1 is MNHEY and CDR2 SVGAGI. This CDR3 has 14 amino acids. The CDR3 DNA follows: TGTGCCAGCACGAACCTCGGGGTACAAGAGACCCAGTACTTC. Its translation is CASTNLGVQETQYF.

The chain uses TRBV9 and TRBJ2-3, with 9 bases fitting TRBD2. Germline lookup yields CDR1 SGDLS and CDR2 YYNGEE. The CDR3 loop spans 16 amino acids. With 4 bases clipped from V and 0 bases from J, the junction kept 6 bases outside the gene matches. CDR3 amino acids: CASSSGLASSTDTQYF. In DNA, the CDR3 is TGTGCCAGCAGCTCGGGACTAGCCTCTAGCACAGATACGCAGTATTTT.

The J gene is TRBJ2-2, the V gene TRBV5-1; 8 bases agree with TRBD1. Germline trimming cut 3 bases from V and 3 bases from J; bases unmatched to any gene: 4. Germline V gives CDR1 SGHRS, CDR2 YFSETQ. This CDR3 spans 15 amino acids. The CDR3 sequence is CASSWGQEYTGELFF. The DNA of the CDR3 is TGCGCCAGCAGCTGGGGACAGGAGTACACCGGGGAGCTGTTTTTT.